The entry below describes one T cell receptor (beta chain). What it binds is not known. The junction shows a germline mismatch at one end, possibly a read error. This sample was included in a study of cytomegalovirus exposure and HLA in healthy donors. Study-wide results and caveats: In a later analysis, at a false discovery rate of 0.05, roughly 16,000 TCR beta sequences matched HLA alleles. The presence/absence work took it that sequencing depth was about the same across donors.

This CDR3 is 15 amino acids long. Germline V lookup: CDR1 SGHRS, CDR2 YFSETQ. Use of 60 Vbeta and 13 Jbeta primers characterized the PCR. Method: immunoSEQ multiplex PCR; TCRdb's copy keeps in-frame clones and lacks some. The data contain roughly 130,000 clones, roughly four fifths of them singletons. The sequenced sample consisted of PBMCs. The receptor comes from a woman in her forties or fifties in good health and CMV-seropositive. The V gene is TRBV5-1, the J gene TRBJ2-1, with TRBD1 matching 7 bases. CDR3 loop: CTSTQSGTDYNEQFF. For the CDR3, the DNA is TGCACCAGCACTCAATCCGGGACAGATTACAATGAGCAGTTCTTC.